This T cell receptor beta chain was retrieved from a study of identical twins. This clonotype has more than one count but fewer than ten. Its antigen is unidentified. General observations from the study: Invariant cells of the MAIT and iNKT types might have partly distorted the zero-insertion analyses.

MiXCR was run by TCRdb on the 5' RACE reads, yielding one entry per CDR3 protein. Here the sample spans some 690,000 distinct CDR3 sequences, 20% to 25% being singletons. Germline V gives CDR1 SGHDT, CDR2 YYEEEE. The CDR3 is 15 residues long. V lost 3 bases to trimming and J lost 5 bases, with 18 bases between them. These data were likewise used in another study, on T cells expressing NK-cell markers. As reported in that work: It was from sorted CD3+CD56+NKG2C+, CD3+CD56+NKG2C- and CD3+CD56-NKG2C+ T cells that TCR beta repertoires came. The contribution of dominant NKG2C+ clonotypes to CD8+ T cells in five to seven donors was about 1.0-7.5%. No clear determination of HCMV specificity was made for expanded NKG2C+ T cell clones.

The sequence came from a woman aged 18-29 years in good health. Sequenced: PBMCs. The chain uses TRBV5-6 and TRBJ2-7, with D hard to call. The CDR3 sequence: CASSSSLVAFHEQYF. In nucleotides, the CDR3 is TGTGCCAGCAGCTCTTCGCTAGTCGCCTTCCACGAGCAGTACTTC.